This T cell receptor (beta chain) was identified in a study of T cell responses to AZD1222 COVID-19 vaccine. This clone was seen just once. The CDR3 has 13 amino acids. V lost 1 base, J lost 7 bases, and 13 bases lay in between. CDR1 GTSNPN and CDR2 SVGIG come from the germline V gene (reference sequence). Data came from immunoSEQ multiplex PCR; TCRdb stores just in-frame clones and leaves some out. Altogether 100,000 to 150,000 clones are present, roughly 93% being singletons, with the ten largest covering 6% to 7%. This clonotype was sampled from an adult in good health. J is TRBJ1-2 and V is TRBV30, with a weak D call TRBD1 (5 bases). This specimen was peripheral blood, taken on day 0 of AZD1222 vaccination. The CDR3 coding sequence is TGTGCCTGGAGTGCGGGGCCGCCGGGTGGCTACACCTTC. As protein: CAWSAGPPGGYTF.